One and the same sample provided the 27 T cell receptor beta chains below, sequenced in a study of T cell responses to AZD1222 COVID-19 vaccine (dated by TCRdb to the early 2020s). The sample's time point label, decoded: about 28 days (+/-7) after the second vaccine dose. Library construction relied on the immunoSEQ multiplex PCR assay. The table comes from immuneACCESS by way of TCRdb, which keeps in-frame sequences with V and J called. Part of the clones is missing from these tables; in studies checked, under half for an unresolved V gene and the rest for unknown reasons. In all, the sample holds 100,000 to 150,000 clones, and roughly 92% of those were seen once. Roughly 1.1% of the sample is in the top ten clones. Sequencing used peripheral blood, obtained 28 days after the second AZD1222 dose. The receptors were gathered from an adult who received the AZD1222 COVID-19 vaccine.

The genes are TRBV7-9 and TRBJ1-4; the D gene is possibly TRBD1 (5 bases). V gave up 2 bases and J gave up 7 bases, with 11 bases separating them. The CDR3 extends over 14 amino acids. The germline V gene has CDR1 SEHNR and CDR2 FQNEAQ (reference sequence). The CDR3 is CASSLYGRGEKLFF. In nucleotides, the CDR3 is TGTGCCAGCAGCTTATACGGGAGGGGTGAAAAACTGTTTTTT.

The J gene is TRBJ2-5, the V gene TRBV30, with D maybe TRBD1 (6 bases). Trimming cost V 2 bases and J 5 bases, with 12 bases left between them. CDR3 length: 13 residues. Germline CDR1 is GTSNPN and CDR2 is SVGIG (reference sequence). CDR3 loop: CAWSNGGRETQYF. The CDR3 DNA reads TGTGCCTGGAGTAATGGGGGCCGGGAGACCCAGTACTTC.

The rearrangement uses TRBV7-3 and TRBJ2-7; the D is unclear. The CDR3 runs 14 residues. V gave up 3 bases and J gave up 0 bases, with 9 bases separating them. Germline V CDR1 and CDR2: SGHTA, FQGTGA. The CDR3 bases are TGTGCCAGCAGCTTTTCCCAGATCTCCTACGAGCAGTACTTC. Protein sequence: CASSFSQISYEQYF.

J is TRBJ1-3 and V is TRBV6-5; TRBD1 agrees at 8 bases. CDR1 and CDR2 (germline): MNHEY, SVGAGI. Losses at the gene ends were 5 bases for V and 3 bases for J; bases not matched to a gene: 3. The CDR3 runs 14 residues. The CDR3 spells CASSPDRVGNTIYF. The CDR3 nucleotides read TGTGCCAGCAGTCCGGACAGGGTTGGAAACACCATATATTTT.

Only one count was recorded for this clone. J is TRBJ1-1 and V is TRBV6-5; D not certain. The CDR3 extends over 12 amino acids. The germline V and J ends were trimmed by 5 bases and 2 bases, with 6 bases remaining between them. CDR1 is MNHEY and CDR2 is SVGAGI in the germline V gene. The CDR3 sequence is CASSRSNTEAFF. Written as DNA, the CDR3 is TGTGCCAGCAGTCGCTCAAACACTGAAGCTTTCTTT.

The CDR3 spells CARSLKRETDTQYF. CDR3 DNA sequence: TGTGCCAGAAGCTTGAAGCGGGAGACAGATACGCAGTATTTT. This sequence joins TRBV5-3 and TRBJ2-3; 8 bases line up with TRBD2. TRBV5-3 is annotated as an ORF whose role is uncertain. J was trimmed by 3 bases and V by 1 base; bases with no gene match: 1. This CDR3 region has 14 residues.

The rearrangement joins TRBV5-1 to TRBJ2-2, with TRBD2 matching over 8 bases. The CDR3 is 15 residues long. The trim removed 4 bases at V and 1 base at J, leaving 3 bases unmatched. The germline gives CDR1 SGHRS, CDR2 YFSETQ. The CDR3 loop is CASSPGGENTGELFF. CDR3 in DNA: TGCGCCAGCAGCCCCGGGGGGGAGAACACCGGGGAGCTGTTTTTT.

V usage is TRBV27 and J usage is TRBJ2-5, with 7 bases matching TRBD2. This CDR3 has 14 residues. J gave up 4 bases and V 0 bases, and 2 bases lay outside the gene matches. CDR1 and CDR2 (germline): MNHEY, SMNVEV (reference sequence). The DNA for the CDR3 is TGTGCCAGCAGTTTATCGCCGGGAGGAGAGACCCAGTACTTC. The encoded protein is CASSLSPGGETQYF.

The chain is built from TRBV9 and TRBJ2-5, with D possibly TRBD2 on 6 matching bases. V gave up 2 bases and J gave up 5 bases, with 16 bases separating them. CDR3 length: 15 residues. CDR1 and CDR2 from the germline V gene are SGDLS and YYNGEE. DNA for the CDR3: TGTGCCAGCAGCGTCTCCGGGGGAACTGGCGAGACCCAGTACTTC. Translation: CASSVSGGTGETQYF.

The V gene is TRBV6-6, the J gene TRBJ1-1; no definite D call. In germline, CDR1 is MNHNY, CDR2 SVGAGI (reference sequence). The CDR3 covers 12 residues. Trimming removed 10 bases at V and 12 bases at J, with 21 bases between. Here the CDR3 DNA reads TGTGCCATCGAGAGTCAGACTCCGGAAACTTTCTTT. Its protein is CAIESQTPETFF.

The CDR3, as DNA: TGTGCCAGCAGCCTAAAGGCTGAAAAACTGTTTTTT. Its protein product is CASSLKAEKLFF. V is TRBV28 and J is TRBJ1-4, with unresolved D. Germline V gives CDR1 MDHEN, CDR2 SYDVKM. The CDR3 has 12 amino acids. The V end lost 6 bases, the J end lost 7 bases, and 9 bases lay between the germline ends.

The gene calls are TRBV28 and TRBJ2-7; unclear D gene. The V gene lost 5 bases and the J gene lost 5 bases, with 13 bases spanning the gap. The CDR3 totals 13 residues. Germline lookup yields CDR1 MDHEN and CDR2 SYDVKM. The CDR3 coding sequence is TGTGCCAGCAGTCCAACCCGACCAGACGAGCAGTACTTC. Translating it yields CASSPTRPDEQYF.

The V call is TRBV6-1, the J call TRBJ1-2; weak D call: TRBD1 (5 bases). Germline V gene data show CDR1 as MNHNS and CDR2 as SASEGT. V was pared by 1 base and J by 4 bases, with 13 bases between. CDR3 length equals 15 residues. The CDR3 nucleotides are TGTGCCAGCAGTGAAGGGATGGGGGGTGGCTATGGCTACACCTTC. Protein: CASSEGMGGGYGYTF.

The chain employs TRBV5-4 and TRBJ2-2; 11 positions agree with TRBD2. The length of the CDR3 is 16 residues. Looked up from germline, CDR1 is SGHNT and CDR2 is YYREEE (reference sequence). The V segment lost 1 base and the J segment 5 bases; nucleotides outside the gene matches: 4. The CDR3 protein is CASSLRSGGATGELFF. CDR3 DNA: TGTGCCAGCAGCTTGCGTAGCGGGGGGGCAACCGGGGAGCTGTTTTTT.

The CDR3 region has the DNA TGTGCCAGCAGTTTTCGACAGGGATGGGATCAGCCCCAGCATTTT. It codes for CASSFRQGWDQPQHF. This chain connects TRBV28 to TRBJ1-5; 7 nucleotides align to TRBD1. This CDR3 is 15 amino acids long. Germline trimming cut 3 bases from V and 5 bases from J; bases unmatched to any gene: 7. CDR1 is MDHEN, CDR2 SYDVKM, per germline.

This clone has more than one count but fewer than ten. V is TRBV6-2 or TRBV6-3 and J is TRBJ1-5; D unresolved. From germline, CDR1 is MNHEY and CDR2 SVGEGT. CDR3 length equals 12 residues. Trimming cost V 0 bases and J 7 bases, with 4 bases left between them. CDR3 nucleotide sequence: TGTGCCAGCAGTTACTCGACACAGCCCCAGCATTTT. It yields the protein CASSYSTQPQHF.

The chain joins TRBV7-2 to TRBJ2-1, with TRBD2 matching over 16 bases. The CDR3 has 19 residues. Trimming took 1 base from V and 9 from J; bases not matched to a gene: 12. The germline V gene has CDR1 SGHTA and CDR2 FQGNSA. CDR3 in amino acids: CASSLVGGTSGRATGEQFF. In DNA, the CDR3 is TGTGCCAGCAGCTTAGTCGGGGGGACTAGCGGGAGGGCCACCGGTGAGCAGTTCTTC.

The chain uses TRBV6-5 and TRBJ1-1; D possibly corresponds to TRBD1 (6 bases). Between the trimmed V and J ends, which lost 7 bases and 0 bases, there was a span of 12 bases. The CDR3 is 14 amino acids. Germline-derived CDR1 and CDR2 are MNHEY and SVGAGI. CDR3 bases: TGTGCCAGCACCAAAGAGGGGGTGAACACTGAAGCTTTCTTT. Residues: CASTKEGVNTEAFF.

This rearrangement joins TRBV19 to TRBJ1-6, with a tentative D call TRBD1 (5 bases). Per germline, CDR1 LNHDA and CDR2 SQIVND (reference sequence). The CDR3 has 16 amino acids. V lost 3 bases to trimming and J lost 0 bases, with 9 bases between them. CDR3 region: CASSISGISYNSPLHF. Here the CDR3 DNA reads TGTGCCAGTAGTATTTCAGGGATCTCCTATAATTCACCCCTCCACTTT.

V and J are TRBV7-2 and TRBJ2-5; TRBD2 aligns across 11 bases. Per germline, CDR1 SGHTA and CDR2 FQGNSA. Losses at the gene ends were 6 bases for V and 2 bases for J; bases not matched to a gene: 2. The length of the CDR3 is 14 residues. In DNA form, the CDR3 reads TGTGCCAGCAGGCTAGCGGGGGGTCAAGAGACCCAGTACTTC. Residues: CASRLAGGQETQYF.

CDR3 residues: CASSFGSGSHQETQYF. Here the CDR3 DNA reads TGTGCCAGCAGCTTTGGGAGCGGGAGCCACCAAGAGACCCAGTACTTC. The chain joins TRBV5-4 to TRBJ2-5; TRBD2 aligns across 8 bases. Trimming took 2 bases from V and 0 from J; bases not matched to a gene: 6. The CDR3 runs 16 residues. Looked up from germline, CDR1 is SGHNT and CDR2 is YYREEE (reference sequence).

This clone was detected only once. The DNA for the CDR3 is TGTGCCAGTAGTATCCGGGAGGGACAGGGACCTCCCTACGAGCAGTACTTC. Residues: CASSIREGQGPPYEQYF. V usage is TRBV19 and J usage is TRBJ2-7; TRBD1 is a possible D gene (9 bases). V gave up 3 bases and J gave up 2 bases, with 20 bases separating them. CDR1 is LNHDA and CDR2 is SQIVND in the germline V gene (reference sequence). This CDR3 has 17 amino acids.

The chain carries TRBV7-2 and TRBJ1-1; D perhaps matches TRBD1 (6 bases). V was shortened by 1 base and J by 8 bases, with 17 bases between the two germline ends. CDR1 is SGHTA, CDR2 FQGNSA, per germline. This CDR3 region has 15 residues. Here the CDR3 DNA reads TGTGCCAGCAGCTTAGGCCGAAGGGGGGATTCAGAAGCTTTCTTT. This gives the protein CASSLGRRGDSEAFF.

CDR3 in amino acids: CASSLSQGAYEKLFF. The CDR3, as DNA: TGTGCCAGCAGCTTATCCCAGGGGGCTTATGAAAAACTGTTTTTT. This rearrangement joins TRBV7-9 to TRBJ1-4; TRBD1 matches at 8 bases. J gave up 6 bases and V 2 bases, and 5 bases lay outside the gene matches. This CDR3 is 15 amino acids long. Germline lookup yields CDR1 SEHNR and CDR2 FQNEAQ (reference sequence). Using reference TRBV7-9 and TRBJ1-4 for the parts outside the CDR3, the full variable domain is DTGVSQNPRHKITKRGQNVTFRCDPISEHNRLYWYRQTLGQGPEFLTYFQNEAQLEKSRLLSDRFSAERPKGSFSTLEIQRTEQGDSAMYLCASSLSQGAYEKLFFGSGTQLSVL.

This sequence joins TRBV7-2 and TRBJ2-5, with unresolved D. V lost 4 bases, J lost 2 bases, and 14 bases lay in between. Germline loops: CDR1 SGHTA, CDR2 FQGNSA. This CDR3 is 15 amino acids long. This CDR3 is CASSSAADPQETQYF. The CDR3 coding sequence is TGTGCCAGCAGCTCCGCCGCGGACCCTCAAGAGACCCAGTACTTC.

The chain combines TRBV6-6 with TRBJ1-1, with a possible D match to TRBD1 (5 bases). Germline lookup yields CDR1 MNHNY and CDR2 SVGAGI (reference sequence). Trimming took 6 bases from V and 0 from J, leaving 14 bases between them. This CDR3 has 15 amino acids. The CDR3 DNA follows: TGTGCCAGCAGCCAACAGACGGGACTGAACACTGAAGCTTTCTTT. Translating gives CASSQQTGLNTEAFF.

This clone was counted a single time. The chain recombines TRBV14 with TRBJ2-6; 9 nucleotides agree with TRBD2. CDR3 length: 18 residues. Germline values: CDR1 SGHDN, CDR2 FVKESK. Trimming removed 1 base from V and 0 bases from J; junction bases left unmatched: 4. The CDR3 coding sequence is TGTGCCAGCAGCCAAGGACTAGCGGTGCTCTCTGGGGCCAACGTCCTGACTTTC. Residues: CASSQGLAVLSGANVLTF.